The rows below give T cell receptor beta chains drawn from one sample of a study of response to subunit inactivated influenza vaccine. TCRdb reprocessed the RT-PCR reads via MiXCR and lists one record per CDR3 protein. This sample yields around 540,000 distinct CDR3 sequences, of which approximately 12% are seen a single time; roughly 10% belongs to the top ten. Sequences were derived from PBMCs from blood, sampled on the day of vaccination. Source of these receptors: a man aged 45 to 65 who received an inactivated influenza vaccine. CDR3s include the opening cysteine and the closing phenylalanine or tryptophan. Each record gives: D gene, clone size, V gene, J gene, CDR3 protein, CDR3 DNA. A D gene is named only where the DNA matches it firmly. Clone size is given for some rows only: seen once, a few or many times, or a class if the clone is expanded.

NA	few	TRBV10-2	TRBJ1-6	CASMVRFNSPLHF	TGCGCCAGCATGGTACGCTTCAATTCACCCCTCCACTTT
TRBD2	many	TRBV29-1	TRBJ2-5	CSVGRSGANQETQYF	TGCAGCGTCGGAAGGAGCGGGGCGAACCAAGAGACCCAGTACTTC
NA	many	TRBV12-3/TRBV12-4	TRBJ2-5	CASSLAGQGWYQETQYF	TGTGCCAGCAGTTTAGCGGGACAAGGCTGGTACCAAGAGACCCAGTACTTC
TRBD2	few	TRBV3-1	TRBJ2-2	CASRQTSGRGLNTGELFF	TGTGCCAGCAGGCAGACTAGCGGGAGGGGTTTGAACACCGGGGAGCTGTTTTTT
NA	few	TRBV3-1	TRBJ2-1	CASSRGLVSYNEQFF	TGTGCCAGTTCTAGAGGGCTAGTTTCTTACAATGAGCAGTTCTTC
NA	NA	TRBV6-5	TRBJ1-1	CASSYPPFGGPQNTEAFF	TGTGCCAGCAGTTACCCCCCATTTGGGGGACCGCAGAACACTGAAGCTTTCTTT
TRBD2	NA	TRBV7-2	TRBJ2-3	CASSPTRGLSTDTQYF	TGTGCCAGCAGCCCGACGCGGGGACTAAGCACAGATACGCAGTATTTT
NA	many	TRBV12-3/TRBV12-4	TRBJ2-4	CASSLARQGLGIQYF	TGTGCCAGCAGTTTAGCGAGACAAGGGCTTGGCATTCAGTACTTC
NA	many	TRBV7-9	TRBJ2-3	CASSLAGGSHTDTQYF	TGTGCCAGCAGCTTAGCGGGGGGATCCCACACAGATACGCAGTATTTT
TRBD1	many	TRBV7-2	TRBJ2-7	CASSVGTVYEQYF	TGTGCCAGCAGCGTCGGGACAGTCTACGAGCAGTACTTC
TRBD2	few	TRBV5-1	TRBJ2-2	CASRFSGDPTGELFF	TGCGCCAGCAGGTTTAGCGGGGATCCCACCGGGGAGCTGTTTTTT
NA	many	TRBV18	TRBJ1-4	CASSPGLVGEKLFF	TGTGCCAGCTCACCTGGCTTGGTTGGCGAAAAACTGTTTTTT
NA	many	TRBV12-3/TRBV12-4	TRBJ2-3	CASTWRLGGTDTQYF	TGTGCCAGCACCTGGAGGCTAGGAGGCACAGATACGCAGTATTTT
NA	many	TRBV29-1	TRBJ2-5	CSVWGHRQETQYF	TGCAGCGTTTGGGGACATAGGCAAGAGACCCAGTACTTC
TRBD1	NA	TRBV28	TRBJ2-3	CASSSFRGRSTDTQYF	TGTGCCAGCAGTTCATTCAGGGGGCGTAGCACAGATACGCAGTATTTT
TRBD1	NA	TRBV9	TRBJ2-2	CASSAARQGAYTGELFF	TGTGCCAGCAGCGCCGCCCGACAGGGGGCCTACACCGGGGAGCTGTTTTTT
NA	NA	TRBV5-6	TRBJ2-5	CASSWPRSETQYF	TGTGCCAGCAGCTGGCCGAGGTCGGAGACCCAGTACTTC
TRBD1	NA	TRBV5-1	TRBJ2-7	CASSHYSGTGSYEQYF	TGCGCCAGCAGCCACTATTCCGGGACAGGGAGCTACGAGCAGTACTTC
TRBD2	NA	TRBV7-2	TRBJ2-5	CASSLAGGGGIGETQYF	TGTGCCAGCAGCTTAGCGGGCGGCGGGGGGATTGGAGAGACCCAGTACTTC
NA	many	TRBV5-1	TRBJ2-7	CASSLAEGSYEQYF	TGCGCCAGCAGCTTGGCGGAGGGATCCTACGAGCAGTACTTC
NA	NA	TRBV12-3/TRBV12-4	TRBJ2-2	CAGSPNTGELFF	TGTGCCGGCAGTCCCAACACCGGGGAGCTGTTTTTT
NA	many	TRBV27	TRBJ1-1	CASSLSFGSVAFF	TGTGCCAGCAGTTTATCGTTCGGGTCGGTGGCTTTCTTT
TRBD2	NA	TRBV7-6	TRBJ2-3	CASSSPGTSGSWGTDTQYF	TGTGCCAGCAGCAGCCCCGGGACTAGCGGGAGTTGGGGCACAGATACGCAGTATTTT
NA	NA	TRBV7-6	TRBJ2-3	CASSLARTASPSTDTQYF	TGTGCCAGCAGCTTAGCGAGGACGGCCTCTCCGAGCACAGATACGCAGTATTTT
NA	NA	TRBV11-1	TRBJ2-3	CASSLGLHDTQYF	TGTGCCAGCAGCTTGGGATTACATGATACGCAGTATTTT
NA	few	TRBV12-3/TRBV12-4	TRBJ1-1	CASSLDGYTEAFF	TGTGCCAGCAGTTTGGACGGTTACACTGAAGCTTTCTTT
TRBD2	NA	TRBV29-1	TRBJ2-1	CSVLMGLAGGWSYNEQFF	TGCAGCGTTTTAATGGGACTAGCGGGAGGATGGTCCTACAATGAGCAGTTCTTC
NA	many	TRBV6-5	TRBJ2-1	CASSYIGGRFNNEQFF	TGTGCCAGCAGTTACATCGGCGGCCGATTCAACAATGAGCAGTTCTTC
TRBD2	NA	TRBV11-1	TRBJ2-1	CASSFYGTSGGVYNEQFF	TGTGCCAGCAGCTTTTACGGGACTAGCGGCGGGGTTTACAATGAGCAGTTCTTC
NA	few	TRBV5-1	TRBJ2-7	CASSLAHVGDGGSYEQYF	TGCGCCAGCAGCTTGGCCCACGTTGGGGACGGGGGTTCCTACGAGCAGTACTTC
NA	NA	TRBV20-1	TRBJ2-2	CSARDTTNTGELFF	TGCAGTGCTAGAGACACCACGAACACCGGGGAGCTGTTTTTT
NA	few	TRBV19	TRBJ2-7	CASSAASSGYEQYF	TGTGCCAGTAGTGCAGCCAGTAGCGGCTACGAGCAGTACTTC
TRBD2	few	TRBV5-8	TRBJ2-5	CASSPGLAGEQETQYF	TGTGCCAGCAGCCCCGGACTAGCGGGGGAGCAAGAGACCCAGTACTTC
NA	NA	TRBV28	TRBJ2-2	CASRRPDTGELFF	TGTGCCAGCAGAAGGCCGGACACCGGGGAGCTGTTTTTT
NA	many	TRBV9	TRBJ2-2	CASSLGLMNTGELFF	TGTGCCAGCAGCTTGGGACTGATGAACACCGGGGAGCTGTTTTTT
NA	few	TRBV4-1	TRBJ1-2	CASSQVTGRISNYGYTF	TGCGCCAGCAGCCAAGTAACGGGACGGATCTCTAACTATGGCTACACCTTC
NA	few	TRBV6-2/TRBV6-3	TRBJ2-1	CASSYSVGTPDNEQFF	TGTGCCAGCAGTTACTCGGTGGGGACCCCAGACAATGAGCAGTTCTTC
NA	many	TRBV5-1	TRBJ2-3	CASSLAEYSRDTQYF	TGCGCCAGCAGCTTGGCCGAATACTCCCGGGATACGCAGTATTTT
NA	NA	TRBV5-1	TRBJ2-3	CASSWARHHGADTQYF	TGCGCCAGCAGCTGGGCGCGACACCACGGGGCAGATACGCAGTATTTT
TRBD2	few	TRBV5-1	TRBJ2-7	CASSSWTSGSDYSYEQYF	TGCGCCAGCAGCTCGTGGACTAGCGGGAGTGATTACTCCTACGAGCAGTACTTC
TRBD1	many	TRBV7-9	TRBJ1-4	CASSSNRGLEKLFF	TGTGCCAGCAGCTCCAACAGGGGGCTTGAAAAACTGTTTTTT
NA	NA	TRBV20-1	TRBJ1-5	CSASSIHEDSNQPQHF	TGCAGTGCTAGCTCTATCCATGAGGATAGCAATCAGCCCCAGCATTTT